The rows below give T cell receptor beta chains drawn from one sample of a study of T-cell reconstitution after alpha-beta-depleted transplantation in children. Using its own MiXCR run on the PCR reads, TCRdb lists one record per CDR3 protein. Of 500,000 to 600,000 distinct CDR3 sequences listed, roughly 18% were seen once; the top ten hold approximately 3%. Sample: PBMCs from the stem cell graft donor, taken from the stem cell graft. These receptors all stem from a human donor who donated a stem cell graft to a child with acute lymphoblastic leukemia. Each CDR3 is given without its conserved first and last residue. The order of the fields is V gene, CDR3 protein.

V: TRBV29-1
CDR3: SVWTGTDTEAF

V: TRBV19
CDR3: ASSIISDNQPQH

V: TRBV5-1
CDR3: ASTTSGPNEQF

V: TRBV19
CDR3: ASSISGTGGYEQY

V: TRBV5-1
CDR3: ASSLGTTSSYEQY

V: TRBV5-1
CDR3: ASRVRLASSTDTQY

V: TRBV5-1
CDR3: ASSLGGVLSYEQY

V: TRBV5-8
CDR3: ASSFGQGEGEQF

V: TRBV5-1
CDR3: ASSSGLAVYNEQF

V: TRBV5-1
CDR3: ASSLEGGLDEQY

V: TRBV27
CDR3: ASNLSGRANTEAF

V: TRBV7-8
CDR3: ASSLVTLAGGRNEQF

V: TRBV13
CDR3: ASSPRIYGYT

V: TRBV5-1
CDR3: ASSWGQGNTGELF

V: TRBV27
CDR3: ASSSGESSQPQH

V: TRBV3-1
CDR3: ASSQDFYEQY

V: TRBV6-1
CDR3: ASRGTSGRPNEQF

V: TRBV29-1
CDR3: SVPGLAGGSYNEQF

V: TRBV5-6
CDR3: ASSPASGGADA

V: TRBV3-1
CDR3: ASSQVAYEQY

V: TRBV5-6
CDR3: ASSLVTGRAGPSDTQY

V: TRBV9
CDR3: ASSVGGAETQY